The 17 T cell receptor beta chains below all came from one sample that was sequenced in a study of beta chain features in type 1 diabetes. Points from the study as a whole: Type 1 diabetes patients had moderately but significantly shorter TCRB CDR3s in all four CD4+ subsets.

No cognate antigen is known for these TCRs. The entirety of the isolated RNA underwent reverse transcription, so expressed TCRB transcripts were sequenced. Only in-frame clones appear in the TCRdb table, and some are missing; sequencing was by immunoSEQ multiplex PCR. Here the sample spans approximately 280,000 clones, 15% being singletons. Source material: naive CD4+ T cells from blood. These receptors originate from a man between 18 and 29 years old with type 1 diabetes.

V is TRBV7-9 and J is TRBJ1-4; 8 bases match TRBD1. The CDR3 extends over 14 amino acids. CDR1 is SEHNR, CDR2 FQNEAQ, per germline (reference sequence). After removal of 6 bases from V and 5 bases from J, the junction contained 5 bases not matched to a gene. CDR3 bases: TGTGCCAGCAGGCCAGGACAGGGAAATGAAAAACTGTTTTTT. Translating gives CASRPGQGNEKLFF.

This clone showed up just a few times. This chain uses TRBV6-5 with TRBJ2-1; D unclear. V gave up 3 bases and J gave up 9 bases, with 9 bases separating them. The germline V gene has CDR1 MNHEY and CDR2 SVGAGI. This CDR3 contains 12 residues. CDR3 DNA: TGTGCCAGCAGTTATTTTGGCGGTGAGCAGTTCTTC. Residues: CASSYFGGEQFF.

The V call is TRBV19, the J call TRBJ1-6; D is unresolved. V was clipped by 3 bases and J by 10 bases, with 13 bases between them. CDR3 length: 14 amino acids. Germline-derived CDR1 and CDR2 are LNHDA and SQIVND (reference sequence). DNA for the CDR3: TGTGCCAGTAGTATGCGAGGGAGGGAATCACCCCTCCACTTT. Encoded protein: CASSMRGRESPLHF.

The rearrangement joins TRBV28 to TRBJ2-1; 16 bases are a match to TRBD2. The J segment lost 8 bases and the V segment lost 4 bases, leaving 8 bases of the junction unmatched. CDR1 and CDR2 (germline): MDHEN, SYDVKM. The CDR3 totals 17 residues. Here the CDR3 DNA reads TGTGCCAGCAGTTCCGGGACTAGCGGGAGGGCCGTATATGAGCAGTTCTTC. It yields the protein CASSSGTSGRAVYEQFF.

This clone was observed a few times. V and J are TRBV27 and TRBJ2-7; no firm D call. The V and J ends lost 2 bases and 0 bases respectively, with 11 bases between them. Germline values: CDR1 MNHEY, CDR2 SMNVEV (reference sequence). This CDR3 spans 15 amino acids. The CDR3 protein is CASSLVAVSSYEQYF. The CDR3 region has the DNA TGTGCCAGCAGTTTAGTGGCGGTAAGCTCCTACGAGCAGTACTTC.

The rearrangement links TRBV4-1 to TRBJ2-1; D remains unclear. This CDR3 contains 12 residues. Germline assignment: CDR1 MGHRA and CDR2 YSYEKL. V was cut by 3 bases and J by 12 bases, with 12 bases left in between. CDR3 residues: CASSHPLSRQFF. The CDR3 region has the DNA TGCGCCAGCAGCCACCCTCTCTCCAGGCAGTTCTTC.

This clone occurred a few times. One junction end disagrees with the germline gene, perhaps due to a read error. The gene calls are TRBV27 and TRBJ2-1, with D perhaps TRBD2 (6 bases). The CDR3 extends over 15 amino acids. Per germline, CDR1 MNHEY and CDR2 SMNVEV (reference sequence). CDR3 residues: CASSLSMGGYNEQFF. In DNA form, the CDR3 reads TGTGCCAGCAGTCTATCTATGGGGGGTTACAATGAGCAGTTCTTC.

This clone was seen a few times. The chain uses TRBV10-2 and TRBJ2-3; TRBD2 might be the D (6 bases). This CDR3 is built from 14 residues. V gave up 0 bases and J gave up 6 bases, with 10 bases separating them. Germline-derived CDR1 and CDR2 are WSHSY and SAAADI. Here the CDR3 DNA reads TGCGCCAGCAGTGAGTCGCCGGGAGTGGATACGCAGTATTTT. Its translation: CASSESPGVDTQYF.

A few counts support this clone. CDR3 residues: CASSLRLDRNTGELFF. The CDR3 DNA follows: TGCGCCAGCAGCCTAAGGCTTGACAGGAACACCGGGGAGCTGTTTTTT. V is TRBV4-1 and J is TRBJ2-2, with D perhaps matching TRBD1 (5 bases). Trimming took off 4 bases at V and 1 base at J, with 13 bases between the two ends. Germline CDR1 reads MGHRA; CDR2 reads YSYEKL. The CDR3 has 16 residues.

A few counts support this clone. V gene TRBV28 combines with J gene TRBJ2-1; 7 nucleotides match TRBD2. The CDR3 runs to 14 residues. Per the germline V gene, CDR1 is MDHEN and CDR2 is SYDVKM. The V segment lost 7 bases and the J segment 9 bases; nucleotides outside the gene matches: 12. CDR3 coding DNA: TGTGCCAGCATCTCGGGAGGTATCTTAGGTGAGCAGTTCTTC. Translation gives CASISGGILGEQFF.

There are a few counts of this clone. Other nucleotide sequences in the sample specify the same CDR3. This rearrangement joins TRBV28 to TRBJ2-7; a possible D gene is TRBD1 (5 bases). The CDR3 runs to 13 residues. The V gene's germline CDR1 is MDHEN and CDR2 SYDVKM. With 5 bases removed from V and 2 bases from J, the gap between germline ends came to 10 bases. The CDR3 loop reads CASSRGQPYEQYF. The CDR3 coding sequence is TGTGCCAGCAGTCGCGGACAACCCTACGAGCAGTACTTC.

In this sample, this clone turned up a few times. The chain carries TRBV15 and TRBJ2-7, with 7 bases identical to TRBD1. The CDR3 spans 15 residues. Per the germline V gene, CDR1 is LNHNV and CDR2 is YYDKDF (reference sequence). Trimming took 0 bases from V and 1 from J; bases not matched to a gene: 3. The CDR3 loop reads CATSREGTASYEQYF. As DNA, the CDR3 is TGTGCCACCAGCAGAGAGGGGACAGCTTCCTACGAGCAGTACTTC.

The chain is built from TRBV29-1 and TRBJ2-7; 10 positions match TRBD1. This CDR3 contains 13 residues. With 7 bases clipped from V and 5 bases from J, the junction kept 8 bases outside the gene matches. Germline V gene sequence: CDR1 SQVTM, CDR2 ANQGSEA. CDR3 amino acids: CSAEPTGGNEQYF. DNA of the CDR3: TGCAGCGCTGAGCCGACAGGGGGCAACGAGCAGTACTTC.

V gene TRBV19 combines with J gene TRBJ1-6; weak D call: TRBD1 (5 bases). V was trimmed by 4 bases and J by 4 bases, leaving 11 bases between them. There are 15 residues in the CDR3. Per germline, CDR1 LNHDA and CDR2 SQIVND (reference sequence). The CDR3 sequence: CASSTRTPYNSPLHF. The CDR3 DNA follows: TGTGCCAGTAGTACGAGGACACCGTATAATTCACCCCTCCACTTT.

This clone was observed a handful of times. V is TRBV5-6 and J is TRBJ1-1, with 7 bases identical to TRBD1. CDR1 and CDR2 (germline): SGHDT, YYEEEE. V lost 3 bases and J lost 1; bases outside the gene matches: 9. The length of the CDR3 is 16 residues. In DNA form, the CDR3 reads TGTGCCAGCAGCTGGTTGGACCAGGGGGGGAACACTGAAGCTTTCTTT. Translation gives CASSWLDQGGNTEAFF.

The rearrangement uses TRBV19 and TRBJ1-5, with D uncertain. Germline V gene lookup returns CDR1 LNHDA and CDR2 SQIVND (reference sequence). The length of the CDR3 is 14 residues. Trimming shortened V by 7 bases and J by 0 bases, and 10 bases separated the two germline ends. CDR3 residues: CASNWQISNQPQHF. The CDR3 DNA follows: TGTGCCAGTAATTGGCAGATTAGCAATCAGCCCCAGCATTTT.

The V call is TRBV7-2, the J call TRBJ2-1; 9 bases match TRBD1. Germline loops: CDR1 SGHTA, CDR2 FQGNSA. Germline trimming cut 1 base from V and 7 bases from J; bases unmatched to any gene: 2. This CDR3 is 14 amino acids long. The CDR3 spells CASSLVTGGNEQFF. The DNA of the CDR3 is TGTGCCAGCAGCTTAGTGACAGGGGGAAATGAGCAGTTCTTC.